The source of this TCR beta chain is a study of cytomegalovirus exposure and HLA in healthy donors. The PCR was carried out with 60 Vbeta primers and 13 Jbeta primers. The protocol was immunoSEQ multiplex PCR, while the TCRdb copy is restricted to in-frame clones and leaves out a portion. Among some 52,000 clones listed, more than 65% were seen once. The germline V gene encodes CDR1 SNHLY and CDR2 FYNNEI. The CDR3 is 14 amino acids. V lost 6 bases, J lost 0 bases, and 11 bases lay in between. This clone showed up just a few times. Material for sequencing was PBMCs. The J gene is TRBJ1-1, the V gene TRBV2, with TRBD1 as a possible D gene (5 bases). The source of this sequence is a woman aged 45 to 65 in good health and CMV-seronegative. Here the CDR3 reads CASSPDRMNTEAFF. The CDR3 nucleotides are TGTGCCAGCAGCCCCGACAGAATGAACACTGAAGCTTTCTTT.